The 8 T cell receptor beta chains below come from one sample, sequenced in a study of T cells after posttransplantation cyclophosphamide. Treatment was busulfan-fludarabine conditioning, a marrow graft, and cyclophosphamide on days +3 and +4. Sequenced by immunoSEQ multiplex PCR; TCRdb stores in-frame clones only, minus some. The sample was found to contain 23,000 or so clones, and every one recurs. Source: PBMCs, taken after allogeneic stem cell transplant with posttransplant cyclophosphamide. Receptor source: a male patient in his late teens or twenties who received an allogeneic stem cell transplant from a related donor, was CMV-positive, and had no GVHD. The graft donor may have given rise to some T cells.

This clone was seen at least ten times. In DNA form, the CDR3 reads TGTGCCAGCAGCTTCGACCGAAATCCTAGCGGGACCCAGTACTTC. Its translation is CASSFDRNPSGTQYF. The V gene is TRBV7-3, the J gene TRBJ2-5; TRBD2 matches 7 bases. The CDR3 consists of 15 residues. J lost 7 bases, V lost 3 bases, and 11 bases had no gene match. CDR1 is SGHTA and CDR2 is FQGTGA in the germline V gene.

This clone was observed many times. This chain connects TRBV9 to TRBJ2-7, with 7 bases matching TRBD2. The CDR3 consists of 13 residues. Looked up from germline, CDR1 is SGDLS and CDR2 is YYNGEE. V shed 4 bases, J shed 6 bases, and the junction held 7 bases outside the gene matches. CDR3 region: CASSTTSSGEQYF. CDR3 in DNA: TGTGCCAGCAGCACTACCTCTAGCGGCGAGCAGTACTTC.

This clone showed up many times. The chain is built from TRBV7-3 and TRBJ2-1, with TRBD2 matching over 7 bases. V dropped 5 bases and J dropped 8; count of bases not matched to a gene: 9. The germline V gene has CDR1 SGHTA and CDR2 FQGTGA. The CDR3 has 14 amino acids. CDR3 residues: CASSLATSRDEQFF. The DNA of the CDR3 is TGTGCCAGCAGCCTGGCGACTAGCAGGGATGAGCAGTTCTTC.

This clone was recorded at least ten times. This sequence joins TRBV4-1 and TRBJ1-2; D is perhaps TRBD1 (5 bases). V was shortened by 1 base and J by 8 bases, with 20 bases between the two germline ends. Germline CDR1 is MGHRA and CDR2 is YSYEKL. The CDR3 spans 16 residues. The CDR3 sequence is CASSQGRGRVLFGYTF. The DNA of the CDR3 is TGCGCCAGCAGCCAAGGGCGAGGCAGGGTACTATTCGGCTACACCTTC.

At least ten counts were recorded for this clone. The V call is TRBV21-1, the J call TRBJ1-4; the table names TRBD1, a call not compared with the DNA. TRBV21-1 is described as a pseudogene. The CDR3 spans 16 residues. Here the CDR3 DNA reads TGTGCCAGCCGCAGGGGGCCCCCCGAGGGTAGTGAAAAACTGTTTTTT. Translation: CASRRGPPEGSEKLFF.

This clone was recorded at least ten times. The V and J genes are TRBV15 and TRBJ1-5; the match to TRBD1 covers 10 bases. The CDR3 is 16 amino acids. Trimming at V came to 1 base and at J to 2 bases, leaving 2 bases not matched to a gene. The germline V gene has CDR1 LNHNV and CDR2 YYDKDF (reference sequence). The CDR3 loop reads CATSRGGTGGNQPQHF. The CDR3, as DNA: TGTGCCACCAGCAGAGGGGGGACAGGGGGCAATCAGCCCCAGCATTTT.

This clone appeared many times. The chain has TRBV5-6 and TRBJ2-5; D unclear. CDR1 and CDR2 from the germline V gene are SGHDT and YYEEEE. There are 13 residues in the CDR3. V was cut by 1 base and J by 3 bases, with 7 bases left in between. CDR3 loop: CASSLMIEETQYF. In DNA form, the CDR3 reads TGTGCCAGCAGCTTGATGATAGAAGAGACCCAGTACTTC.

This clone appeared many times. This chain links TRBV30 with TRBJ1-5; D remains unclear. V was shortened by 0 bases and J by 0 bases, with 9 bases between the two germline ends. The CDR3 has 15 residues. Germline values: CDR1 GTSNPN, CDR2 SVGIG (reference sequence). The CDR3 spells CAWSVAVNSNQPQHF. The CDR3 region has the DNA TGTGCCTGGAGTGTGGCAGTCAATAGCAATCAGCCCCAGCATTTT.